The T cell receptor (beta chain) under discussion was sequenced for a study of Graves' ophthalmopathy and Graves' hyperthyroidism. Study results and limitations: Ophthalmopathy versus stable hyperthyroidism: 13-signature model gave 85% to 90% sensitivity, 65% to 82% specificity.

For repertoire sequencing, the TCR beta CDR3 regions were amplified from RNA transcripts. A first-round RT-PCR used HTBI primers, followed by a second-round multiplex PCR. A single record per CDR3 protein comes from TCRdb applying MiXCR to the multiplex PCR reads. Seen here are just over 400,000 distinct CDR3 sequences, under 25% observed once, and the top ten hold approximately 3%. The authors diagnosed from clinical symptoms, serum thyroxine, TRAb, thyroid ultrasound and orbital computed tomography. Germline loops: CDR1 SGDLS, CDR2 YYNGEE. The CDR3 contains 14 residues. Trimming pared 3 bases from V and 4 bases from J, leaving 13 bases between. This clonotype was observed many times. Its antigen is undetermined.

The V and J genes are TRBV9 and TRBJ1-1; a possible D gene is TRBD1 (5 bases). Sequences were obtained from peripheral blood. The sequence derives from a young woman with stable Graves' hyperthyroidism. CDR3 DNA: TGTGCCAGCAGCGCGCAGGGTGGGGGCACTGAAGCTTTCTTT. Translation gives CASSAQGGGTEAFF.